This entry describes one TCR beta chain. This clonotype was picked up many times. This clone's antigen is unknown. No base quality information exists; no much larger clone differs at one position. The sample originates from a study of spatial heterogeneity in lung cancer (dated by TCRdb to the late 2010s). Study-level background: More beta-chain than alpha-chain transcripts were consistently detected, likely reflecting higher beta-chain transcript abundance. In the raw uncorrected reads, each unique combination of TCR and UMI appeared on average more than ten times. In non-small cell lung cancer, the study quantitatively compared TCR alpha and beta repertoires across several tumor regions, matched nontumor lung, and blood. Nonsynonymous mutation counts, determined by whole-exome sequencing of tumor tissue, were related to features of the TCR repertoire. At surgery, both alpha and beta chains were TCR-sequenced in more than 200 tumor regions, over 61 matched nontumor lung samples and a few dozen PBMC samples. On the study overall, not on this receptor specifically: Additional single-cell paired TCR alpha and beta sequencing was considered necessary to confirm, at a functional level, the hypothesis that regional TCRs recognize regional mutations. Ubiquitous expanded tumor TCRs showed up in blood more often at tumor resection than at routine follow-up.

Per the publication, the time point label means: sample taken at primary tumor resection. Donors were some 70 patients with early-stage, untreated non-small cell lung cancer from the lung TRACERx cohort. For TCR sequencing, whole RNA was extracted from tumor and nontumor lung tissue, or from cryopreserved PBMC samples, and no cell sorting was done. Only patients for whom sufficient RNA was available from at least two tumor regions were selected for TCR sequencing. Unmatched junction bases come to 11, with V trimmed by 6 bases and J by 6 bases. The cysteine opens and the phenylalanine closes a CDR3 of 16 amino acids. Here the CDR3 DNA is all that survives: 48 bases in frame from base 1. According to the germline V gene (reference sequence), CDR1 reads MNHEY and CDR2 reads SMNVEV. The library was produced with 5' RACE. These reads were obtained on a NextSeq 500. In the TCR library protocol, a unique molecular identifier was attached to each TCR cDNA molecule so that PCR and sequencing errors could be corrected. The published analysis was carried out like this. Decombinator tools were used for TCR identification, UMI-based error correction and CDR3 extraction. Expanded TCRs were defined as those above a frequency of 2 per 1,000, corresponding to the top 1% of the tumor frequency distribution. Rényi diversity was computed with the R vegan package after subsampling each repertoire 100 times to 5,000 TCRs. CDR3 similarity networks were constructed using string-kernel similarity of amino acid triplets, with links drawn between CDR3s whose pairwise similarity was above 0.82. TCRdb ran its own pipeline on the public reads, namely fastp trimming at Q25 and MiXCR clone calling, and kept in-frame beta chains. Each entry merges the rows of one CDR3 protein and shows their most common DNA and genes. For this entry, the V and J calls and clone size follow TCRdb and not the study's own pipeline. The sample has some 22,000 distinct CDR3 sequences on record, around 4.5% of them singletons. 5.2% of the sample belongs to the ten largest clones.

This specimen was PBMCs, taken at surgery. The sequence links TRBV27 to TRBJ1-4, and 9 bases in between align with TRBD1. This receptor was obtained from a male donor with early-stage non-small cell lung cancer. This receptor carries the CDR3 CASSPTPGTGYEKLFF. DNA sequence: TGTGCCAGCAGCCCCACCCCCGGGACAGGGTATGAAAAACTGTTTTTT.